A single sample gave rise to the 32 T cell receptor beta chains below, sequenced in a study of read filtering for tumor transcriptome and immune sequencing. The library was built from 400 ng RNA with molecular barcoded adaptors for alpha/delta and beta/gamma chains. TCRdb re-called the reads with MiXCR, one entry per CDR3 protein. In the table there are 100,000 to 150,000 distinct CDR3 sequences, roughly 13% of which are singletons. The sequenced material came from a population of CD138-negative cells sorted from bone marrow. The receptor set was obtained from a donor at least 40 years old with multiple myeloma.

This clonotype was counted at least ten times. The chain links TRBV9 to TRBJ1-1; D unclear. V was trimmed by 0 bases and J by 2 bases, leaving 5 bases between them. The CDR3 has 13 amino acids. Germline values: CDR1 SGDLS, CDR2 YYNGEE. The CDR3 sequence is CASSVEGNTEAFF. CDR3 nucleotides: TGTGCCAGCAGCGTAGAGGGAAACACTGAAGCTTTCTTT.

This clonotype was recorded once. A much larger clone lies a single base off, so this may be a read error. This rearrangement joins TRBV29-1 to TRBJ2-1; D unclear. V was cut by 6 bases and J by 6 bases, with 21 bases left in between. Germline V CDR1 and CDR2: SQVTM, ANQGSEA. The CDR3 is 15 amino acids. For the CDR3, the DNA is TGCAGCGTCTCCGCATGGTGCCTTAAGGGCAATGAGCAGTTCTTC. Amino acid sequence: CSVSAWCLKGNEQFF.

This clonotype was seen repeatedly, ten times or more. The chain combines TRBV12-3 or TRBV12-4 with TRBJ2-7; a weak D match, TRBD1 (6 bases). V lost 3 bases and J lost 4, with 7 bases in between. The CDR3 has 12 amino acids. CDR3 amino acids: CASSFTGYEQYF. In DNA form, the CDR3 reads TGTGCCAGCAGTTTTACAGGGTACGAGCAGTACTTC.

This clonotype has at least ten counts. CDR3 bases: TGTGCCACCAGTGATACAGGGGTCTCGAGAACCAATGAGCAGTTCTTC. It is translated as CATSDTGVSRTNEQFF. V gene TRBV24-1 combines with J gene TRBJ2-1, with 7 bases fitting TRBD1. CDR3 length: 16 residues. Germline loops: CDR1 KGHDR, CDR2 SFDVKD. The V gene end was trimmed by 3 bases and the J gene end by 6 bases; junction bases not matched to a gene: 10.

To note about this clonotype: With a much larger clone just one base away, this may be a read error. The V and J genes are TRBV24-1 and TRBJ2-3; a possible D gene is TRBD2 (5 bases). The germline V and J ends were trimmed by 3 bases and 0 bases, with 15 bases remaining between them. Germline assignment: CDR1 KGHDR and CDR2 SFDVKD. CDR3 length: 17 residues. Here the CDR3 reads CATSDPERGPSTDTQYF. DNA for the CDR3: TGTGCCACCAGTGATCCCGAGCGAGGGCCTAGCACAGATACGCAGTATTTT.

This clonotype has just one count. Without the conserved terminal phenylalanine or tryptophan, this CDR3 likely stems from a read error. The chain combines TRBV20-1 with TRBJ2-1; TRBD1 might be the D (5 bases). The CDR3 runs 14 residues. The germline V gene encodes CDR1 DFQATT and CDR2 SNEGSKA (reference sequence). The V end was cut by 1 base, the J end by 12 bases, with 19 bases between. Here the CDR3 DNA reads TGCAGTGCTAGAGGGCCCTCAGGGTACGGTGTGCAGTTCCTC. This encodes CSARGPSGYGVQFL.

The chain couples TRBV5-1 to TRBJ1-5; D may be TRBD1 (6 bases). The ends were cut back, 4 bases at V and 3 bases at J, with 14 bases in the middle. The CDR3 is 15 amino acids. The germline CDR1 and CDR2 sequences are SGHRS and YFSETQ. CDR3 protein: CASSRSGGLNQPQHF. Written as DNA, the CDR3 is TGCGCCAGCAGCCGCAGCGGGGGGCTCAATCAGCCCCAGCATTTT.

There are many counts of this clonotype. The chain employs TRBV7-3 and TRBJ1-2, with 8 bases identical to TRBD1. This CDR3 contains 14 residues. Germline V gene lookup returns CDR1 SGHTA and CDR2 FQGTGA. V lost 5 bases, J lost 5 bases, and 7 bases stayed unmatched. CDR3 coding DNA: TGTGCCAGCAGCCCCGGACAGGGCCCTTATGGCTACACCTTC. Translated, it gives CASSPGQGPYGYTF.

This clonotype was found many times. The CDR3 loop reads CASSDKGSVDTEAFF. DNA for the CDR3: TGTGCCAGCAGTGATAAGGGTAGCGTTGACACTGAAGCTTTCTTT. The chain is built from TRBV6-1 and TRBJ1-1; D gene uncertain. The V gene's germline CDR1 is MNHNS and CDR2 SASEGT. V gave up 3 bases and J gave up 3 bases, with 14 bases separating them. The CDR3 consists of 15 residues.

In this sample, this clonotype turned up many times. J is TRBJ2-5 and V is TRBV4-1; 11 bases fit TRBD2. Germline CDR1 MGHRA, CDR2 YSYEKL. The CDR3 totals 16 residues. J lost 7 bases, V lost 4 bases, and 11 bases had no gene match. CDR3 sequence reads: CASSPPPTSGVGTQYF. In DNA form, the CDR3 reads TGCGCCAGCAGCCCCCCACCGACTAGCGGGGTAGGGACCCAGTACTTC.

This clonotype was picked up many times. This chain uses TRBV12-3 or TRBV12-4 with TRBJ2-1, with D possibly being TRBD2 (6 bases). V lost 2 bases and J 5 bases, leaving 10 bases between the germline ends. The length of the CDR3 is 14 residues. In nucleotides, the CDR3 is TGTGCCAGCAGTTTAAGGGAGGCGGACAATGAGCAGTTCTTC. Translating it yields CASSLREADNEQFF.

Points on this clonotype: Given a much more abundant clone one base away, this may be a read error. This rearrangement joins TRBV29-1 to TRBJ2-6; unclear D gene. The germline V and J ends were trimmed by 7 bases and 0 bases, with 7 bases remaining between them. The CDR3 runs to 13 residues. CDR1 and CDR2 from the germline V gene are SQVTM and ANQGSEA. In DNA form, the CDR3 reads TGCAGCGCAAGGCTCTCTGGGGCCAACGTCCTGACTTTC. Its translation: CSARLSGANVLTF.

About this clonotype itself: Just one base apart from a much larger clone, this may be a read error. The chain recombines TRBV27 with TRBJ2-1; no clear D. The germline gives CDR1 MNHEY, CDR2 SMNVEV (reference sequence). CDR3 length equals 16 residues. The CDR3 region has the DNA TGTGCCAGCACCTCCTCGGACGGCGGCTCCTACAATGCGCAGTTCTTC. Translation gives CASTSSDGGSYNAQFF.

This clonotype was counted many times. V usage is TRBV2 and J usage is TRBJ2-5; no reliable D call. V was clipped by 7 bases and J by 5 bases, with 8 bases between them. The CDR3 length is 11 residues. CDR1 and CDR2 (germline): SNHLY, FYNNEI. The CDR3, as DNA: TGTGCCAGCACCCCGGAGGAGACCCAGTACTTC. It is translated as CASTPEETQYF.

This clonotype has a count of ten or more. The chain uses TRBV3-1 and TRBJ1-1; TRBD1 is a possible D gene (6 bases). V was clipped by 7 bases and J by 7 bases, with 13 bases between them. The germline gives CDR1 LGHDT, CDR2 YNNKEL (reference sequence). The CDR3 loop spans 12 amino acids. Here the CDR3 reads CASTNEGGEAFF. In DNA, the CDR3 is TGTGCCAGCACCAATGAGGGGGGTGAAGCTTTCTTT.

Ten or more counts support this clonotype. CDR3 DNA: TGTGCCAGCAGTGGACAGGGGTCTAGCAATCAGCCCCAGCATTTT. It specifies CASSGQGSSNQPQHF. V usage is TRBV6-1 and J usage is TRBJ1-5; TRBD1 agrees at 8 bases. Germline lookup yields CDR1 MNHNS and CDR2 SASEGT. This CDR3 contains 15 residues. The V gene end was trimmed by 4 bases and the J gene end by 0 bases; junction bases not matched to a gene: 2.

This clonotype was seen at least ten times. The CDR3 here is CASRDRLNSNQPQHF. The DNA of the CDR3 is TGTGCCAGCCGGGACAGACTAAATAGCAATCAGCCCCAGCATTTT. The V call is TRBV6-1, the J call TRBJ1-5; 7 nucleotides line up with TRBD1. The CDR3 is 15 residues long. Germline-derived CDR1 and CDR2 are MNHNS and SASEGT. V shed 8 bases and J 0 bases; nucleotides not matched to a gene: 7.

This clonotype has ten or more counts. This sequence joins TRBV2 and TRBJ1-6, with D unresolved. The ends were cut back, 3 bases at V and 14 bases at J, with 14 bases in the middle. CDR1 is SNHLY and CDR2 is FYNNEI in the germline V gene. The CDR3 length is 13 residues. CDR3 region: CASSDVFRPTLHF. In DNA, the CDR3 is TGTGCCAGCAGTGACGTTTTTAGGCCCACCCTCCACTTT.

This clonotype was counted at least ten times. The genes are TRBV3-1 and TRBJ1-1, with D tentatively TRBD1 (5 bases). Trimming shortened V by 0 bases and J by 4 bases, and 21 bases separated the two germline ends. Germline V gives CDR1 LGHDT, CDR2 YNNKEL (reference sequence). This CDR3 has 18 amino acids. CDR3 region: CASSQDASGGGIVTEAFF. As DNA, the CDR3 is TGTGCCAGCAGCCAAGATGCCTCCGGGGGGGGAATAGTCACTGAAGCTTTCTTT.

With regard to this clonotype: Possible read error: a much larger clone is one base away. The chain couples TRBV9 to TRBJ2-1; D not certain. This CDR3 has 15 amino acids. Germline CDR1 reads SGDLS; CDR2 reads YYNGEE. The CDR3 DNA reads as TGTGCCAGCAGCGTAGACGTTAGCTCCTACGATGAGCAGTTCTTC. Translated, it gives CASSVDVSSYDEQFF.

This clonotype was recorded at least ten times. The chain recombines TRBV18 with TRBJ2-3; D remains unclear. The germline gives CDR1 KGHSH, CDR2 LQKENI. Trimming shortened V by 3 bases and J by 2 bases, and 12 bases separated the two germline ends. The CDR3 extends over 15 amino acids. The CDR3 loop reads CASSPRSDTTDTQYF. DNA for the CDR3: TGTGCCAGCTCACCCCGCAGCGATACCACAGATACGCAGTATTTT. Based on the CDR3 plus reference TRBV18 and TRBJ2-3, the full variable domain is NAGVMQNPRHLVRRRGQEARLRCSPMKGHSHVYWYRQLPEEGLKFMVYLQKENIIDESGMPKERFSAEFPKEGPSILRIQQVVRGDSAAYFCASSPRSDTTDTQYFGPGTRLTVL.

This clonotype was recorded only once. It may be a read error: a sequence one base away is much more abundant. The V and J genes are TRBV6-1 and TRBJ2-5; 8 nucleotides match TRBD2. The CDR3 covers 13 residues. V lost 1 base, J lost 9 bases, and 4 bases stayed unmatched. Looked up from germline, CDR1 is MNHNS and CDR2 is SASEGT. In nucleotides, the CDR3 is TGTGCCAGCAGTGAAGTCGGGGGGGAGTCCCAGTACTTC. Amino acids: CASSEVGGESQYF.

This clonotype was detected ten times or more. V is TRBV20-1 and J is TRBJ2-7; 10 nucleotides line up with TRBD2. Per germline, CDR1 DFQATT and CDR2 SNEGSKA (reference sequence). The CDR3 runs to 13 residues. J was trimmed by 3 bases and V by 8 bases; bases with no gene match: 7. The CDR3 region is CSLAGTSDYEQYF. DNA for the CDR3: TGCAGTCTAGCCGGGACTAGCGACTACGAGCAGTACTTC.

This clonotype was picked up many times. The chain carries TRBV5-6 and TRBJ2-2; no clear D gene. Trimming cost V 4 bases and J 0 bases, with 7 bases left between them. Germline values: CDR1 SGHDT, CDR2 YYEEEE. The CDR3 runs to 14 residues. In nucleotides, the CDR3 is TGTGCCAGCAGCGTCGGAGCGAACACCGGGGAGCTGTTTTTT. Translation: CASSVGANTGELFF.

This clonotype was counted only a few times. The CDR3 reads CASSLVGGIGSATEAFF. For the CDR3, the DNA is TGTGCCAGCAGCTTAGTAGGAGGGATTGGGTCTGCCACTGAAGCTTTCTTT. V and J are TRBV11-3 and TRBJ1-1; D ambiguous. Trimming took 1 base from V and 4 from J, leaving 19 bases between them. The CDR3 runs 17 residues. CDR1 SGHNT and CDR2 YENEEA come from the germline V gene. Looking up the rest from reference TRBV11-3 and TRBJ1-1 gives the full variable domain: EAGVVQSPRYKIIEKKQPVAFWCNPISGHNTLYWYLQNLGQGPELLIRYENEEAVDDSQLPKDRFSAERLKGVDSTLKIQPAELGDSAVYLCASSLVGGIGSATEAFFGQGTRLTVV.

This clonotype has at least ten counts. The chain employs TRBV7-6 and TRBJ2-2; D call uncertain. The CDR3 is made up of 14 amino acids. V was pared by 10 bases and J by 0 bases, with 12 bases between. In germline, CDR1 is SGHVS, CDR2 FNYEAQ. In DNA form, the CDR3 reads TGTGCCACCTTAGAGTTCGCGAACACCGGGGAGCTGTTTTTT. It translates to CATLEFANTGELFF.

This clonotype was detected many times. The chain has TRBV7-2 and TRBJ2-1; 11 nucleotides line up with TRBD2. J gave up 8 bases and V 3 bases, and 6 bases lay outside the gene matches. CDR3 length: 15 residues. CDR1 and CDR2 (germline): SGHTA, FQGNSA. The CDR3 here is CASSLTSGNPYEQFF. The CDR3 DNA is TGTGCCAGCAGCTTGACTAGCGGGAATCCCTATGAGCAGTTCTTC.

This clonotype occurred many times. The chain uses TRBV7-2 and TRBJ2-2, with 13 bases that match TRBD2. V dropped 5 bases and J dropped 7; count of bases not matched to a gene: 7. There are 16 residues in the CDR3. Germline CDR1 is SGHTA and CDR2 is FQGNSA. The CDR3 DNA follows: TGTGCCAGCAGCCCCAGACTAGCGGGAGGCCTCGGGGAGCTGTTTTTT. It encodes CASSPRLAGGLGELFF.

This clonotype was found many times. The V call is TRBV28, the J call TRBJ1-5; D is possibly TRBD1 (6 bases). Germline CDR1 MDHEN, CDR2 SYDVKM. V was trimmed by 10 bases and J by 4 bases, leaving 11 bases between them. The CDR3 loop spans 12 amino acids. CDR3 sequence: CATRGQNQPQHF. CDR3 sequence (DNA): TGTGCCACCAGAGGACAGAATCAGCCCCAGCATTTT. The full variable domain, rest sourced from reference TRBV28 and TRBJ1-5, is DVKVTQSSRYLVKRTGEKVFLECVQDMDHENMFWYRQDPGLGLRLIYFSYDVKMKEKGDIPEGYSVSREKKERFSLILESASTNQTSMYLCATRGQNQPQHFGDGTRLSIL.

This clonotype was recorded many times. This sequence joins TRBV7-3 and TRBJ2-7; no reliable D call. Trimming left V 2 bases short and J 2 bases short, with 7 bases between. The CDR3 runs 13 residues. CDR1 and CDR2 (germline): SGHTA, FQGTGA. The CDR3 DNA is TGTGCCAGCAGCTTATTAATCCCCTACGAGCAGTACTTC. Amino acid sequence: CASSLLIPYEQYF. The variable domain in full, with the rest retrieved from reference TRBV7-3 and TRBJ2-7, is GAGVSQTPSNKVTEKGKYVELRCDPISGHTALYWYRQSLGQGPEFLIYFQGTGAADDSGLPNDRFFAVRPEGSVSTLKIQRTERGDSAVYLCASSLLIPYEQYFGPGTRLTVT.

In its sample, this clonotype was seen a few times. The genes are TRBV7-2 and TRBJ2-1; 15 nucleotides align to TRBD2. CDR1 SGHTA and CDR2 FQGNSA come from the germline V gene. V lost 4 bases and J lost 0; bases outside the gene matches: 10. The CDR3 consists of 20 residues. CDR3 DNA sequence: TGTGCCAGCAGCTCTCTAAGGACTAGCGGGAGGGGAAACTCCTACAATGAGCAGTTCTTC. Encoded protein: CASSSLRTSGRGNSYNEQFF.

This clonotype was detected many times. The chain couples TRBV30 to TRBJ1-2; maybe TRBD1 (6 bases). CDR3 length: 13 amino acids. CDR1 is GTSNPN and CDR2 is SVGIG in the germline V gene (reference sequence). V was clipped by 1 base and J by 5 bases, with 11 bases between them. CDR3 nucleotides: TGTGCCTGGAGTGGGGGGCCCACATATGGCTACACCTTC. Its translation is CAWSGGPTYGYTF.